The sequence of this T cell receptor (beta chain) was determined in a study of cytomegalovirus exposure and HLA in healthy donors. Whole-study results and caveats: In an earlier analysis, about 90% or about 30%: the productive usage of most TCR beta V segments. CMV serostatus alone was available as immune exposure information. TCR beta V- and J-gene trimming, according to a later analysis, was linked to a missense DCLRE1C variant. Published work reported that the classifier diagnosed cytomegalovirus status with high specificity and sensitivity.

Trimming pared 3 bases from V and 4 bases from J, leaving 10 bases between. The germline gives CDR1 SEHNR, CDR2 FQNEAQ (reference sequence). CDR3 size: 14 residues. This clone was found once. The antigen is not known. Vbeta (60) and Jbeta (13) primers were used in the PCR. Generated by immunoSEQ multiplex PCR, the TCRdb table keeps only in-frame clones and is missing some. The sample lists 150,000 to 200,000 clones, around four fifths occurring once. This chain links TRBV7-9 with TRBJ1-5, with no clear D. Input material: PBMCs. The clonotype was recovered from a man in his forties in good health and CMV-seropositive. CDR3 protein: CASSLEGPNQPQHF. The CDR3 DNA reads TGTGCCAGCAGCTTGGAGGGCCCAAATCAGCCCCAGCATTTT.